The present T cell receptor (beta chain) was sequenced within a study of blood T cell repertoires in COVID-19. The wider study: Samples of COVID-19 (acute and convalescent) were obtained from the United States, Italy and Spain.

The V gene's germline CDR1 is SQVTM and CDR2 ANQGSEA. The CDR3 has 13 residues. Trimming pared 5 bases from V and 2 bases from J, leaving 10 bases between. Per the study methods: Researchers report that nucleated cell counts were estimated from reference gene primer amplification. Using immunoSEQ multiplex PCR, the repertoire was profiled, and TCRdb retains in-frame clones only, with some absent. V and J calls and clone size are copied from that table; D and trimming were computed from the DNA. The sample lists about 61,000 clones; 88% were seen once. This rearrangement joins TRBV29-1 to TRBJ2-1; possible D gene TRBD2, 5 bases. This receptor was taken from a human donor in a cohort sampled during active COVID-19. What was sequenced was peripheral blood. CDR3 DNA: TGCAGCGTTCTTAGCGTTGCCTACAATGAGCAGTTCTTC. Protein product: CSVLSVAYNEQFF.